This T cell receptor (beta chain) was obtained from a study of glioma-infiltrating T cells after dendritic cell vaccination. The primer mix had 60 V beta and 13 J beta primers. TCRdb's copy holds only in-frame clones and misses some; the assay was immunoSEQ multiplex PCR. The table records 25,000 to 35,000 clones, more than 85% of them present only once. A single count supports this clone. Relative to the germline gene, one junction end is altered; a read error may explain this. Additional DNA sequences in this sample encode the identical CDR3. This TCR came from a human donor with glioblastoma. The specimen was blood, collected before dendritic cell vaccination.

The CDR3 region has the DNA TGTGCCTGGAGTACACAAAATTCCCCCCTCCACTTT. Amino acid sequence: CAWSTQNSPLHF. This chain connects TRBV30 to TRBJ1-6; D ambiguous. The V gene's germline CDR1 is GTSNPN and CDR2 SVGIG (reference sequence). This CDR3 has 12 amino acids.